This TCR beta chain was identified in a study of cytomegalovirus exposure and HLA in healthy donors. In regard to this clone: The antigen remains unidentified.

Measured with immunoSEQ multiplex PCR; TCRdb has only the in-frame clones, and not every one. The sample yields about 330,000 clones, 87% seen once. Findings and limits, study-wide: Most TCR sequences were uncommon, yet certain public TCRs appeared in many donors. Researchers catalogued about 160 TCR beta chains as cytomegalovirus-associated.

The CDR3 has 17 residues. Germline loops: CDR1 MGHDK, CDR2 SYGVNS. After removal of 1 base from V and 1 base from J, the junction contained 1 base not matched to a gene. The source is a woman in her 30s in good health and CMV-seropositive. The source material was PBMCs. This rearrangement joins TRBV25-1 to TRBJ2-2; TRBD2 matches 12 bases. The CDR3 coding sequence is TGTGCCAGCAGTGAATGGACTAGCGGGGAGAACACCGGGGAGCTGTTTTTT. Its translation is CASSEWTSGENTGELFF. Looking up the rest from reference TRBV25-1 and TRBJ2-2 gives the full variable domain: EADIYQTPRYLVIGTGKKITLECSQTMGHDKMYWYQQDPGMELHLIHYSYGVNSTEKGDLSSESTVSRIRTEHFPLTLESARPSHTSQYLCASSEWTSGENTGELFFGEGSRLTVL.